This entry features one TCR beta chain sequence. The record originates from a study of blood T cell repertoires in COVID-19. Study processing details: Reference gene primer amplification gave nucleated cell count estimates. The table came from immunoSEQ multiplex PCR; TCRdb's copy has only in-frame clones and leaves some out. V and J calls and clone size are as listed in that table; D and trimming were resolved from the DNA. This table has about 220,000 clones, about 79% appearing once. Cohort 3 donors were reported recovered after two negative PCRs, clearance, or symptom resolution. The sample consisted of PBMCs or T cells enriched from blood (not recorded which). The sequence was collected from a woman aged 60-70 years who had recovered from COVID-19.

CDR3 sequence reads: CSVEESGTFGEQFF. In nucleotides, the CDR3 is TGCAGCGTTGAAGAGTCCGGGACTTTCGGAGAGCAGTTCTTC. This sequence joins TRBV29-1 and TRBJ2-1, with a weak D call TRBD2 (6 bases). CDR1 and CDR2 (germline): SQVTM, ANQGSEA. The V end was cut by 0 bases, the J end by 10 bases, with 16 bases between. CDR3 length: 14 residues.